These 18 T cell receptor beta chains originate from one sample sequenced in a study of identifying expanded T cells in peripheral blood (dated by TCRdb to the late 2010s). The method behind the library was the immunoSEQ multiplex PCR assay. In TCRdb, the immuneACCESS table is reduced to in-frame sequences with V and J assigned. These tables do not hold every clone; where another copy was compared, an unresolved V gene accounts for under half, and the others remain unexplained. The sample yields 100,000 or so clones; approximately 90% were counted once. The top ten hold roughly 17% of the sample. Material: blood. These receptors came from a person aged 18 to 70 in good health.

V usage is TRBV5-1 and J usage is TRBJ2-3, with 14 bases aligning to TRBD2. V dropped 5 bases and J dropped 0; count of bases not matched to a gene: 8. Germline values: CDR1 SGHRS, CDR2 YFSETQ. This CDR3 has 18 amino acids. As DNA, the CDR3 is TGCGCCAGCAGACCCGGACTAGCGGGGGGTTCTAGCACAGATACGCAGTATTTT. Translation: CASRPGLAGGSSTDTQYF.

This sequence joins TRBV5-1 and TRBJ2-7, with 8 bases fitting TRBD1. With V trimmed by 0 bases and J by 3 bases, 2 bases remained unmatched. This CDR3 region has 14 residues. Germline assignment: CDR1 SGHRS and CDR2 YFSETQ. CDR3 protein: CASSLAGQGYEQYF. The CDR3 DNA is TGCGCCAGCAGCTTGGCCGGACAGGGCTACGAGCAGTACTTC.

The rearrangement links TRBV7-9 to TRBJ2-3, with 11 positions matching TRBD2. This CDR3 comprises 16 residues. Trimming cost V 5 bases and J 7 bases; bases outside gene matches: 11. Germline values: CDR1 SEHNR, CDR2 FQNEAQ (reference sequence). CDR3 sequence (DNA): TGTGCCAGCAGCAGCGCCCTAGCGGGGGGTCCCTATACGCAGTATTTT. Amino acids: CASSSALAGGPYTQYF.

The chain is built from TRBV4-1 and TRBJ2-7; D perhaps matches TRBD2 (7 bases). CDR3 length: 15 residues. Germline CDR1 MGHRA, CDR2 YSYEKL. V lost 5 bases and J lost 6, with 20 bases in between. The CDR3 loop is CASSLTGGHSGEQYF. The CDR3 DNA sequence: TGCGCCAGCAGCTTAACGGGGGGACATTCGGGCGAGCAGTACTTC.

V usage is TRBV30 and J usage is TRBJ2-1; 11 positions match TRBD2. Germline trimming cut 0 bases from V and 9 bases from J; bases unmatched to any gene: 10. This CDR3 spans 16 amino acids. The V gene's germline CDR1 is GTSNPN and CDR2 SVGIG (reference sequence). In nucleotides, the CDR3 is TGTGCCTGGAGTGTGGATTCCGGGGGACTAGCGGCTGAGCAGTTCTTC. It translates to CAWSVDSGGLAAEQFF.

CDR3: CASSVEDTQYF. CDR3 nucleotide sequence: TGTGCCAGCAGTGTTGAGGATACGCAGTATTTT. The V call is TRBV2, the J call TRBJ2-3, with no clear D. The V end was cut by 4 bases, the J end by 6 bases, with 5 bases between. CDR1 SNHLY and CDR2 FYNNEI come from the germline V gene. This CDR3 has 11 amino acids.

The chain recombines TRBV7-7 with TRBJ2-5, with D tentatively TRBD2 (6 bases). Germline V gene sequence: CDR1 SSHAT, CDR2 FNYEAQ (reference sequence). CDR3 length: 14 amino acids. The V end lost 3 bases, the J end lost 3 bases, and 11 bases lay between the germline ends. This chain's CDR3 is CASSFPTSEETQYF. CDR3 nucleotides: TGTGCCAGCAGCTTTCCGACTAGTGAAGAGACCCAGTACTTC.

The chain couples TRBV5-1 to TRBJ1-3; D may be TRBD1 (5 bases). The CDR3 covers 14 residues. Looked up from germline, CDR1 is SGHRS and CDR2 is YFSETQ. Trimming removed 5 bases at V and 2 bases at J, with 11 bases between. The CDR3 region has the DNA TGCGCCAGCAGTGGACGGGGGGCTGGAAACACCATATATTTT. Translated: CASSGRGAGNTIYF. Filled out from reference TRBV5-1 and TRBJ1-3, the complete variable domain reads KAGVTQTPRYLIKTRGQQVTLSCSPISGHRSVSWYQQTPGQGLQFLFEYFSETQRNKGNFPGRFSGRQFSNSRSEMNVSTLELGDSALYLCASSGRGAGNTIYFGEGSWLTVV.

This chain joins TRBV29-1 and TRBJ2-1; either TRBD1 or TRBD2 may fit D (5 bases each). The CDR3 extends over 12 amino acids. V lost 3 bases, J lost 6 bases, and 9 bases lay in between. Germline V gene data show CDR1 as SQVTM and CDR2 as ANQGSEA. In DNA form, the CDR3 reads TGCAGCGTTGACGGGGACGGCAATGAGCAGTTCTTC. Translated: CSVDGDGNEQFF.

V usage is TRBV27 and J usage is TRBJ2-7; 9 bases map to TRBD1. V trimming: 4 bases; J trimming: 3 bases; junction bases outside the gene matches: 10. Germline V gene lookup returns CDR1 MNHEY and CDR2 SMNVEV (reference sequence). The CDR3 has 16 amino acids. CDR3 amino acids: CASSSYGQGLSYEQYF. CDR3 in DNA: TGTGCCAGCAGTTCCTACGGACAGGGGCTTAGCTACGAGCAGTACTTC.

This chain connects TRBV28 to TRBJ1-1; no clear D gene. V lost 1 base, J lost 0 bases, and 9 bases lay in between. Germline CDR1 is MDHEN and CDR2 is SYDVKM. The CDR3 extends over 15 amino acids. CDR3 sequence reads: CASSLLGRMNTEAFF. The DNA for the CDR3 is TGTGCCAGCAGTTTATTGGGGAGGATGAACACTGAAGCTTTCTTT.

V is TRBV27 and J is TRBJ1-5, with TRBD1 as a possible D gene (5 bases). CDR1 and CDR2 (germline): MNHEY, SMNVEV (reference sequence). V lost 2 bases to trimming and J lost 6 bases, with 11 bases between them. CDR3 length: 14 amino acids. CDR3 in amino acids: CASSLNRGSQPQHF. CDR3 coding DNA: TGTGCCAGCAGTTTAAATCGGGGGTCTCAGCCCCAGCATTTT.

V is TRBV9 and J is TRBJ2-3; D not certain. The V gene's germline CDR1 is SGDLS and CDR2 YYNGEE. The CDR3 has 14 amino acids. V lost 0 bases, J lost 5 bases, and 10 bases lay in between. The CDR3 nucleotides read TGTGCCAGCAGCGTAGAGGGCGGAGAAGATACGCAGTATTTT. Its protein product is CASSVEGGEDTQYF.

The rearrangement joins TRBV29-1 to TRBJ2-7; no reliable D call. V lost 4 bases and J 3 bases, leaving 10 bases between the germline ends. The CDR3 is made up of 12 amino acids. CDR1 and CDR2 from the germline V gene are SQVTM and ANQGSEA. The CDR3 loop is CSVGSWGYEQYF. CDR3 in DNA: TGCAGCGTTGGTTCCTGGGGCTACGAGCAGTACTTC.

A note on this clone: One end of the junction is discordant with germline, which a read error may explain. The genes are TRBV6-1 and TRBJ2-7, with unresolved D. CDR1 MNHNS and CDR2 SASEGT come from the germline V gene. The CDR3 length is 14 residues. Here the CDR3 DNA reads TGTGCCAGCAGTGAAGCGCTTGGAGCCATAGGGCCTAACTTC. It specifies CASSEALGAIGPNF.

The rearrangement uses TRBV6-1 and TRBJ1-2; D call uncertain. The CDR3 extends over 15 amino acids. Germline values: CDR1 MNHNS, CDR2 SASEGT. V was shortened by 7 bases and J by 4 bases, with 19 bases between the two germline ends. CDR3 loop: CASKPMTWEAYGYTF. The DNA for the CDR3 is TGTGCCAGCAAACCGATGACCTGGGAAGCCTATGGCTACACCTTC.

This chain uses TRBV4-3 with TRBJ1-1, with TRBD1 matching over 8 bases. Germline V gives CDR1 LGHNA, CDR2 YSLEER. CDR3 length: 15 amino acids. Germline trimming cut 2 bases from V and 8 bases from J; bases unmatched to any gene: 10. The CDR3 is CASSQFSGGGSEAFF. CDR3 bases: TGCGCCAGCAGCCAATTCTCAGGGGGCGGGTCCGAAGCTTTCTTT.

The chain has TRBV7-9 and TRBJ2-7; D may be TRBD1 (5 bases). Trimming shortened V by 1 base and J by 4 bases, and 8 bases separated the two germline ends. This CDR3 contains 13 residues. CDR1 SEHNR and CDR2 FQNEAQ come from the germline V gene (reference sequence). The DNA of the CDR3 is TGTGCCAGCAGCTTAGTTGGGGCTTACGAGCAGTACTTC. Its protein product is CASSLVGAYEQYF.